This T cell receptor (beta chain) originates from a study of metastatic and nonmetastatic thyroid tumors. With 4 bases clipped from V and 6 bases from J, the junction kept 7 bases outside the gene matches. CDR1 is DFQATT and CDR2 is SNEGSKA in the germline V gene (reference sequence). This CDR3 has 14 amino acids. None of the patients had undergone any treatment ahead of thyroid surgery. With MiXCR, TCRdb reprocessed the PCR reads. Of approximately 42,000 clones in the sample, 24% were seen once. The material sequenced was tumor tissue. The chain recombines TRBV20-1 with TRBJ2-1; 9 positions agree with TRBD2. The TCR sequence derives from a female donor with papillary thyroid cancer or a benign thyroid nodule (not recorded which). Some clones in this sample may be carry-over from other donors' samples. The DNA for the CDR3 is TGCAGTGCTACTCCGGGACTAGCTGTCAATGAGCAGTTCTTC. Translated, it gives CSATPGLAVNEQFF.